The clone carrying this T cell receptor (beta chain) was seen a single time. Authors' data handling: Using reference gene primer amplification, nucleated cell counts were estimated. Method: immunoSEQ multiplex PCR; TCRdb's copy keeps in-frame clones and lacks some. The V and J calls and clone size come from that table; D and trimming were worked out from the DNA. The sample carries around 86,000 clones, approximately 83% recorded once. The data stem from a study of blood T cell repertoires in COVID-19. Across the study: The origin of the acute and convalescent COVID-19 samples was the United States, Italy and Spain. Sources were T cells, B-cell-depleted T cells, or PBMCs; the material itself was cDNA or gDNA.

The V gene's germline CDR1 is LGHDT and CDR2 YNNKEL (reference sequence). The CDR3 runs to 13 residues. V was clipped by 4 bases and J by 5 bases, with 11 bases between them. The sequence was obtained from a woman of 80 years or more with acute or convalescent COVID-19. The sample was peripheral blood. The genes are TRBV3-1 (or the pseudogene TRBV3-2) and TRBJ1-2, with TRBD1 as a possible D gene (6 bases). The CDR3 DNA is TGTGCCAGCAGCCGGGGGGGCACATATGGCTACACCTTC. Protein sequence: CASSRGGTYGYTF.